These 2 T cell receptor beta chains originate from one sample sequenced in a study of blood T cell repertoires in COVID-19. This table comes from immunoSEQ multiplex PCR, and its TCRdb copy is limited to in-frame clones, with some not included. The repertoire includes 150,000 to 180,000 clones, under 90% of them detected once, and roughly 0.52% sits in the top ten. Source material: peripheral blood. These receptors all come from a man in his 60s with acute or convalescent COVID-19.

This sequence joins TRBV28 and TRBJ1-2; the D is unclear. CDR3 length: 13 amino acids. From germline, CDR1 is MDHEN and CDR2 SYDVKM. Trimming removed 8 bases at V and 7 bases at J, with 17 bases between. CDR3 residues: CASAGYREVGYTF. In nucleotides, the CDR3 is TGTGCCAGCGCCGGTTATAGGGAGGTTGGCTACACCTTC.

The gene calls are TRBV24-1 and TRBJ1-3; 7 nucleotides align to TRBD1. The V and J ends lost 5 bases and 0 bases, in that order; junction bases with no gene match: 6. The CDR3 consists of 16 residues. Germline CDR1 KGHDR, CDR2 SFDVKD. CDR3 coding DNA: TGTGCCACCAGTGGCGACAGGGCCGCCTCTGGAAACACCATATATTTT. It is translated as CATSGDRAASGNTIYF.